This paragraph reports one TCR beta chain. Its matching antigen is unknown. This sample was taken from a study of CD8 T cells in ankylosing spondylitis. Trimming stripped 6 bases from V and 5 bases from J, with 19 bases between. Germline CDR1 is MNHNS and CDR2 is SASEGT. The CDR3 length is 15 residues. TCRdb re-called the 5' RACE reads through MiXCR, storing one row per CDR3 protein. Of under 850,000 distinct CDR3 sequences listed, around 20% are singletons. Study-wide points: In ankylosing spondylitis blood, a motif of eight highly homologous TCR beta variants appeared characteristic.

The chain joins TRBV6-1 to TRBJ2-5; D not certain. The sequencing input was blood, either unsorted or a sorted T cell fraction (not recorded which). This sequence originates from a male donor with ankylosing spondylitis. CDR3 in amino acids: CASSVYRTGTETQYF. CDR3 DNA sequence: TGTGCCAGCAGCGTATACCGCACCGGCACGGAGACCCAGTACTTC.